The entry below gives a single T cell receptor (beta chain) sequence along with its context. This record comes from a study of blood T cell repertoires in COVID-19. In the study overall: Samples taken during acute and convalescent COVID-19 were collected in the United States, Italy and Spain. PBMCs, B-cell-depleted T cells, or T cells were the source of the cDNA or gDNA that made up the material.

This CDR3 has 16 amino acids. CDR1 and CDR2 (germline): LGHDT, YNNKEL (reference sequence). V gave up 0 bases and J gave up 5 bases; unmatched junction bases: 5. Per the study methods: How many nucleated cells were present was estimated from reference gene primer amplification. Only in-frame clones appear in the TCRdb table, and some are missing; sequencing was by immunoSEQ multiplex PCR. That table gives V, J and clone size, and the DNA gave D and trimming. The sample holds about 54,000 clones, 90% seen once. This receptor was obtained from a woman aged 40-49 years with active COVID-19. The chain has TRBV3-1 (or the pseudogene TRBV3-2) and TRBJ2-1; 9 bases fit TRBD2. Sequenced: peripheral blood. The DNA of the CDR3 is TGTGCCAGCAGCCAAGATAGTAGCGGGGGCGACAATGAGCAGTTCTTC. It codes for CASSQDSSGGDNEQFF.